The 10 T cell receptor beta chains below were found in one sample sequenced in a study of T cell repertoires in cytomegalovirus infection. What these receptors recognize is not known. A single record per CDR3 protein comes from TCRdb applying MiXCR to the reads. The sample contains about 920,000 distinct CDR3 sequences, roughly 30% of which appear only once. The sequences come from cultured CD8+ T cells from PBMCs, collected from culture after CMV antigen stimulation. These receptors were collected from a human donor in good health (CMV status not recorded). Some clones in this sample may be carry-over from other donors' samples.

The CDR3 DNA is TGTGCCAGCAGTGCATGGGACAGGGGACAGAATCAGCCCCAGCATTTT. Residues: CASSAWDRGQNQPQHF. The chain uses TRBV6-1 and TRBJ1-5; 10 nucleotides agree with TRBD1. Germline CDR1 is MNHNS and CDR2 is SASEGT. Germline trimming cut 4 bases from V and 4 bases from J; bases unmatched to any gene: 7. The CDR3 runs 16 residues.

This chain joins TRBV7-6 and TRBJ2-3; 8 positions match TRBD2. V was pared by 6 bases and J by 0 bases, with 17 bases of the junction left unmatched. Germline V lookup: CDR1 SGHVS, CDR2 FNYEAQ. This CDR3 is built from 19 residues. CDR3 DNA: TGTGCCAGCAGTTCAAATTTGCGACTAGCGAGGCCTAGCACAGATACGCAGTATTTT. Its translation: CASSSNLRLARPSTDTQYF.

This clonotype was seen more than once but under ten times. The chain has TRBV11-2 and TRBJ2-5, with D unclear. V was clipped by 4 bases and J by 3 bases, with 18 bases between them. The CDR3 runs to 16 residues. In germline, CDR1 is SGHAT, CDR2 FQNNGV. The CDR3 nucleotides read TGTGCCAGCAGCTCACAACTTTGGGGAACCGAAGAGACCCAGTACTTC. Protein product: CASSSQLWGTEETQYF.

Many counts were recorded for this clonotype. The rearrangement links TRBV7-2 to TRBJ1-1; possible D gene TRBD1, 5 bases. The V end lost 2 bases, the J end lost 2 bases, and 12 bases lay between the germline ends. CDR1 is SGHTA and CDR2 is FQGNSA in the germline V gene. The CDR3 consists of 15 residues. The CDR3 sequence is CASSLIGTANTEAFF. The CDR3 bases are TGTGCCAGCAGCTTAATTGGGACTGCAAACACTGAAGCTTTCTTT.

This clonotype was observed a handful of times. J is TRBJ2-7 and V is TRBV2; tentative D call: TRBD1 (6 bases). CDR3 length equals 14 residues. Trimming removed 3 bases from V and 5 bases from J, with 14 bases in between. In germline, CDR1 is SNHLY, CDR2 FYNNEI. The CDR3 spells CASSETGLENEQYV. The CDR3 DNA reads TGTGCCAGCAGTGAGACAGGCTTGGAGAACGAGCAGTACGTC.

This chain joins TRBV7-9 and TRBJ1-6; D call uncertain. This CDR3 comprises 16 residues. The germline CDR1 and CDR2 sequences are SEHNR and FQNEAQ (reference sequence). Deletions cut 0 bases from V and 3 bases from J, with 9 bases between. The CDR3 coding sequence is TGTGCCAGCAGCTTAGCTAGTGGGGTCTATAATTCACCCCTCCACTTT. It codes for CASSLASGVYNSPLHF. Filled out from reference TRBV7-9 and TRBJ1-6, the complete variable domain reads DTGVSQNPRHKITKRGQNVTFRCDPISEHNRLYWYRQTLGQGPEFLTYFQNEAQLEKSRLLSDRFSAERPKGSFSTLEIQRTEQGDSAMYLCASSLASGVYNSPLHFGNGTRLTVT.

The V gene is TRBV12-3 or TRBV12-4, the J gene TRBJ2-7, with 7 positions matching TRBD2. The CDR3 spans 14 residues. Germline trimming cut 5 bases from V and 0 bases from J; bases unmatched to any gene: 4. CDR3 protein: CASSPGTTSYEQYF. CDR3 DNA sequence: TGTGCCAGCAGTCCCGGGACTACCTCCTACGAGCAGTACTTC.

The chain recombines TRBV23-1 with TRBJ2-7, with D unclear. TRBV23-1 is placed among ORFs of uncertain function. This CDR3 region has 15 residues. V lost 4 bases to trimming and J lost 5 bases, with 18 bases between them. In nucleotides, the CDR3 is TGCGCCAGCAGTCCCCCTAGACCCTCTCGGCACGAGCAGTACGTC. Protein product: CASSPPRPSRHEQYV.

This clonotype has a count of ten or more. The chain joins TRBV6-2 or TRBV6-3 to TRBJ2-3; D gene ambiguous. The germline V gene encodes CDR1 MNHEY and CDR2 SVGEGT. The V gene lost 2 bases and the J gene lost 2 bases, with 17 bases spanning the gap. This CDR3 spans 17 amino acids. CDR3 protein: CASSYDPARGYTDTQYF. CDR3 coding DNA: TGTGCCAGCAGTTACGACCCGGCTCGAGGCTACACAGATACGCAGTATTTT.

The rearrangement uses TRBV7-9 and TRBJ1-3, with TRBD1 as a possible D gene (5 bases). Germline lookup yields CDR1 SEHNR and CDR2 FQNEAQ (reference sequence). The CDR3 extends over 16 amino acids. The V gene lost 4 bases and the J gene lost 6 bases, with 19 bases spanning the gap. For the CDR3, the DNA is TGTGCCAGCAGCTCCCCGGTTCGAGGGGAGGCAAACACCATATATTTT. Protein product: CASSSPVRGEANTIYF.